This T cell receptor (beta chain) was sequenced in a study of blood T cell repertoires in COVID-19. Study summary: Both acute and convalescent COVID-19 samples were obtained from the United States, Italy and Spain. Sample material is recorded as cDNA or gDNA derived from T cells, B-cell-depleted T cells, or PBMCs.

One Seattle source followed patients from active infection through their disease course. V lost 3 bases and J lost 2, with 11 bases in between. This CDR3 comprises 14 residues. The germline CDR1 and CDR2 sequences are GTSNPN and SVGIG (reference sequence). The method was immunoSEQ multiplex PCR; TCRdb's version includes in-frame clones alone and lacks a portion of them. The sample carries 25,000 to 35,000 clones, roughly 90% recorded once. This clonotype originated in a man aged 55 to 70 with COVID-19, enrolled during active disease. Specimen: peripheral blood. The genes are TRBV30 and TRBJ1-5, with no clear D. For the CDR3, the DNA is TGTGCCTGGAGCTGGGCAGGCGGCAATCAGCCCCAGCATTTT. Its protein is CAWSWAGGNQPQHF.